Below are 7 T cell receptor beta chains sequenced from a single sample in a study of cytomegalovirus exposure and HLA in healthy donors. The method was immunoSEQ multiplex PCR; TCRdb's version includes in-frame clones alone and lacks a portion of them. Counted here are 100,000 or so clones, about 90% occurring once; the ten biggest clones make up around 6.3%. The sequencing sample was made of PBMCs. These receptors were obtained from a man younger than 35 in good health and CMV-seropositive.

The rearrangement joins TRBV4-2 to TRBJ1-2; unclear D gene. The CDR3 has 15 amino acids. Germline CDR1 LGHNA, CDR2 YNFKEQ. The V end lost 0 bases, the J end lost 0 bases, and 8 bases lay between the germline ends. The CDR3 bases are TGTGCCAGCAGCCAAGATCTCGCGGCTAACTATGGCTACACCTTC. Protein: CASSQDLAANYGYTF.

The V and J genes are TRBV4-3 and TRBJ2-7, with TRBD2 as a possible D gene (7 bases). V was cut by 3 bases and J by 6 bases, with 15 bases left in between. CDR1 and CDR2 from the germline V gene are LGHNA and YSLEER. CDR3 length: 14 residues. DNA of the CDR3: TGCGCCAGCAGCCATTTGAGGGAGGGGGGCGAGCAGTACTTC. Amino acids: CASSHLREGGEQYF.

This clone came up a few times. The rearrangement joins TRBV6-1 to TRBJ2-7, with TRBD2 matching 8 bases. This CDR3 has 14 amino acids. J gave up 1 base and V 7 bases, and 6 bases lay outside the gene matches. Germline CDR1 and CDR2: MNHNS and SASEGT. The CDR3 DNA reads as TGTGCCAGCACGGGAGCGGGGGAATCCTACGAGCAGTACTTC. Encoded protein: CASTGAGESYEQYF.

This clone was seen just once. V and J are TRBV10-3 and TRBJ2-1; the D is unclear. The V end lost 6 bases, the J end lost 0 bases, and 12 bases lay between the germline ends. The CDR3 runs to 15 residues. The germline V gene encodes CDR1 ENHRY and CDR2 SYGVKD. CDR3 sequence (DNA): TGTGCCATCAGCCCACCCACTCGCTCCTACAATGAGCAGTTCTTC. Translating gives CAISPPTRSYNEQFF.

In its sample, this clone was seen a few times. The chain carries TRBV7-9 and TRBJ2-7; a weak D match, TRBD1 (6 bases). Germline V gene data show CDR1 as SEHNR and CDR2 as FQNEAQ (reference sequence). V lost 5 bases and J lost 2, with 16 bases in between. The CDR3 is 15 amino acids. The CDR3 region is CASSPPSRQAYEQYF. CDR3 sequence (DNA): TGTGCCAGCAGCCCCCCATCCAGACAGGCCTACGAGCAGTACTTC.

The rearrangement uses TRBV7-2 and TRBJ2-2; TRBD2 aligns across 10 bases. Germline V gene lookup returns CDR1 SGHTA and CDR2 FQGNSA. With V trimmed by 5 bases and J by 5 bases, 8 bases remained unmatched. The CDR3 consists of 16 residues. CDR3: CASSPLAGVWTGELFF. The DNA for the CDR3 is TGTGCCAGCAGCCCCCTAGCGGGAGTCTGGACCGGGGAGCTGTTTTTT.

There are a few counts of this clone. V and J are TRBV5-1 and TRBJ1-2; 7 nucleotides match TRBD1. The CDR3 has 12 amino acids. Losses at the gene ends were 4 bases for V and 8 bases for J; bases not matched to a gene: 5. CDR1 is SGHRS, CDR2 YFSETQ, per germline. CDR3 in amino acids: CASSPTGFGYTF. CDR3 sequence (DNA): TGCGCCAGCAGCCCGACAGGGTTCGGCTACACCTTC.